The source of this TCR beta chain is a study of T cell responses to AZD1222 COVID-19 vaccine. Method: immunoSEQ multiplex PCR; TCRdb's copy keeps in-frame clones and lacks some. This sample has 60,000 to 85,000 clones, with around 87% found just once. J was trimmed by 3 bases and V by 4 bases; bases with no gene match: 7. Germline CDR1 reads SGHNT; CDR2 reads YYREEE (reference sequence). This CDR3 has 14 amino acids. Source: peripheral blood, taken 28 days after the second AZD1222 dose. The receptor was isolated from an adult who received the AZD1222 COVID-19 vaccine. The rearrangement uses TRBV5-4 and TRBJ2-7; 7 bases agree with TRBD1. CDR3 coding DNA: TGTGCCAGCAGCCCCGGGACAGAACTCTACGAGCAGTACTTC. As protein: CASSPGTELYEQYF.